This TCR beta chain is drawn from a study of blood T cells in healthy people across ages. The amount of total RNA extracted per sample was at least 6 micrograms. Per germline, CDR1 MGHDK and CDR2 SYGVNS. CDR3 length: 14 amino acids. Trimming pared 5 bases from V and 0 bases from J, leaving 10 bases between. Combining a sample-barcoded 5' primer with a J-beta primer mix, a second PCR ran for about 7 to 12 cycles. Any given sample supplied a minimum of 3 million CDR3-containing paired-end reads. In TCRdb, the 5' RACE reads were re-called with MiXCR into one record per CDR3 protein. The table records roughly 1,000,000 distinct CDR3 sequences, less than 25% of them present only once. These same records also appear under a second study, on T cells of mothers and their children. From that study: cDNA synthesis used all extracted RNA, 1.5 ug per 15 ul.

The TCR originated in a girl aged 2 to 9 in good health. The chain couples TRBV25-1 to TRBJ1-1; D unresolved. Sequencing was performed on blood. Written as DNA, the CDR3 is TGTGCCAGCAGTCCTACTTACCTGAACACTGAAGCTTTCTTT. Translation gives CASSPTYLNTEAFF.